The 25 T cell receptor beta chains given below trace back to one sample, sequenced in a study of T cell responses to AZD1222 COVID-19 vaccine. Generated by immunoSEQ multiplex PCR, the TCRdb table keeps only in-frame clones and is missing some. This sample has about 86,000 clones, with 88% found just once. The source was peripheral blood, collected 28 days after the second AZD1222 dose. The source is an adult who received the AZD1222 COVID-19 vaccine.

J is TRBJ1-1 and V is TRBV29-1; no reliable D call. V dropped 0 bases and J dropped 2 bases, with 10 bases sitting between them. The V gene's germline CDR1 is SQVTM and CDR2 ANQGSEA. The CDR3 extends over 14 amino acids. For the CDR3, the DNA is TGCAGCGTTGAAGAGTTGACAACCAACACTGAAGCTTTCTTT. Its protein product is CSVEELTTNTEAFF.

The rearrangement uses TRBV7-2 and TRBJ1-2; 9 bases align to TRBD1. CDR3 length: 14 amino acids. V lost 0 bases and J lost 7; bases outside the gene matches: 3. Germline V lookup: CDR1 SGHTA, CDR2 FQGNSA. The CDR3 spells CASSLATGGSGYTF. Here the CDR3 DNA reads TGTGCCAGCAGCTTAGCGACAGGGGGAAGTGGCTACACCTTC.

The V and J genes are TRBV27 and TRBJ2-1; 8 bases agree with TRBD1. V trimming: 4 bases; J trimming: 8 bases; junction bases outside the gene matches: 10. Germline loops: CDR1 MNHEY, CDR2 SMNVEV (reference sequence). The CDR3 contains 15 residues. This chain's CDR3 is CASSSDWTGSHEQFF. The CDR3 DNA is TGTGCCAGCAGTTCCGACTGGACAGGGTCCCATGAGCAGTTCTTC.

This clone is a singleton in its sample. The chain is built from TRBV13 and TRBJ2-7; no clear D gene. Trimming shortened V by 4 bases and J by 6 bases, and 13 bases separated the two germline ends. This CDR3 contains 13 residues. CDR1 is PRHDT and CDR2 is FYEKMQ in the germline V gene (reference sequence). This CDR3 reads CASSSSTAFEQYF. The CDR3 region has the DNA TGTGCCAGCAGCTCCTCGACCGCCTTCGAGCAGTACTTC.

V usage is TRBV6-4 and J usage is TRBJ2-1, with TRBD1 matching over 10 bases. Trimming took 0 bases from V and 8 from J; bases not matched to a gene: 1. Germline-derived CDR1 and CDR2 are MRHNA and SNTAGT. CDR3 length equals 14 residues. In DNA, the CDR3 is TGTGCCAGCAGTGACTCGACAGGGGGCGATGAGCAGTTCTTC. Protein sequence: CASSDSTGGDEQFF.

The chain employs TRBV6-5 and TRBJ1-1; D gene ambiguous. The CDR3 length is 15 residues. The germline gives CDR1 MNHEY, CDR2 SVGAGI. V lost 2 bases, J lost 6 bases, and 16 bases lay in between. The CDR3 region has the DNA TGTGCCAGCAGTTACAGCGGAACAGTACGCGCTGAAGCTTTCTTT. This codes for CASSYSGTVRAEAFF.

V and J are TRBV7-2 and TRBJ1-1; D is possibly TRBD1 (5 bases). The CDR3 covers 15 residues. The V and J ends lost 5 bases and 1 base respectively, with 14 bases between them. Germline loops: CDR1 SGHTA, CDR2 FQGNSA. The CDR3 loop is CASSVRDGGNTEAFF. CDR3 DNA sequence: TGTGCCAGCAGCGTCCGGGACGGAGGGAACACTGAAGCTTTCTTT.

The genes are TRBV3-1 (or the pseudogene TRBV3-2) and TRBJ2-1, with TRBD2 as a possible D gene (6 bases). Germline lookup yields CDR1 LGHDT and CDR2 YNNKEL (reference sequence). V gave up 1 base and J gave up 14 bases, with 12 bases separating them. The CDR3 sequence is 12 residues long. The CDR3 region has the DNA TGTGCCAGCAGCCAAGTAAAGGGACTCGAGTTCTTC. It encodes CASSQVKGLEFF.

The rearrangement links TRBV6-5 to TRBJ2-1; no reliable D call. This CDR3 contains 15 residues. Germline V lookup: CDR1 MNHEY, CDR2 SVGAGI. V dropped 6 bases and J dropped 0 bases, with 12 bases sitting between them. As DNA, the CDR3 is TGTGCCAGCAGGTGGGTCGATAGCTCCTACAATGAGCAGTTCTTC. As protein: CASRWVDSSYNEQFF.

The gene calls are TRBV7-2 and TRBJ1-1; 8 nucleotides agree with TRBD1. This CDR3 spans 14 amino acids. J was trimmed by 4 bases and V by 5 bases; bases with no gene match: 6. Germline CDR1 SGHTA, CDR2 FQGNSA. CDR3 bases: TGTGCCAGCAGCCCGGACAGGGTGGGCACTGAAGCTTTCTTT. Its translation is CASSPDRVGTEAFF.

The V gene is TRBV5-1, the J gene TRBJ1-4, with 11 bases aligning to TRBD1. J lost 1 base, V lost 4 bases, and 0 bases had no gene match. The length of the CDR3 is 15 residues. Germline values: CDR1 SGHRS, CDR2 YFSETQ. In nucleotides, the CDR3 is TGCGCCAGCAGCGGGACAGGGGGAACTAATGAAAAACTGTTTTTT. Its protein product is CASSGTGGTNEKLFF.

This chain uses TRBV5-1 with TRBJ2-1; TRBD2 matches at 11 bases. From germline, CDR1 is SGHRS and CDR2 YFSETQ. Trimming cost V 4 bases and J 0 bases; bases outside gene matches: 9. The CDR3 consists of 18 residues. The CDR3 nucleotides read TGCGCCAGCAGCCTTAGCGGGAGGGCCCTAAGCTCCTACAATGAGCAGTTCTTC. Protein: CASSLSGRALSSYNEQFF.

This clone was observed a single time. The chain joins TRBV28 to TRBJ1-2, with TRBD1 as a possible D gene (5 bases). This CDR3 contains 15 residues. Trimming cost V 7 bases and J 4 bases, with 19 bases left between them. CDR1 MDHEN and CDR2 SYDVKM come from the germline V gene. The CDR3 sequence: CASTVARGRVYGYTF. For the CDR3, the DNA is TGTGCCAGCACCGTCGCCCGAGGCAGGGTCTATGGCTACACCTTC.

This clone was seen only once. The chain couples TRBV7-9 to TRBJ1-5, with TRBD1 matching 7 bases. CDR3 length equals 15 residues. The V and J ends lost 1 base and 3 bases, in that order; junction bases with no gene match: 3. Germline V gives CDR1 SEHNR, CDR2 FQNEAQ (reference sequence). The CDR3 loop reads CASSLGDSHNQPQHF. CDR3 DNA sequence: TGTGCCAGCAGCTTAGGGGACAGTCACAATCAGCCCCAGCATTTT.

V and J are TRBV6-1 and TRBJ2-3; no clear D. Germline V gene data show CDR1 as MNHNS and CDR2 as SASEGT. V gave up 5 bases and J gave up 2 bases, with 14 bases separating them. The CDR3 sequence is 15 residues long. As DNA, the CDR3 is TGTGCCAGCAGTTCCCCAGAGCGAACCACAGATACGCAGTATTTT. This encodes CASSSPERTTDTQYF.

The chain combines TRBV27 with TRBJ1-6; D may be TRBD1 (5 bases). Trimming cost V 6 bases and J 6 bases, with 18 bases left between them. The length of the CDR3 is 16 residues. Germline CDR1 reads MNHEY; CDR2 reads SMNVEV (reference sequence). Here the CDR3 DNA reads TGTGCCAGCAGCCCTCCGGATCGGGGCCCTAATTCACCCCTCCACTTT. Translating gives CASSPPDRGPNSPLHF.

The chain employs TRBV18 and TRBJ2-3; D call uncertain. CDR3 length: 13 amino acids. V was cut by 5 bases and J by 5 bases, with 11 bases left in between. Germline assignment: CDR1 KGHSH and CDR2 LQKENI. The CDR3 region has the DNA TGTGCCAGCTCATCACTACCTAAAGATACGCAGTATTTT. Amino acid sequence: CASSSLPKDTQYF.

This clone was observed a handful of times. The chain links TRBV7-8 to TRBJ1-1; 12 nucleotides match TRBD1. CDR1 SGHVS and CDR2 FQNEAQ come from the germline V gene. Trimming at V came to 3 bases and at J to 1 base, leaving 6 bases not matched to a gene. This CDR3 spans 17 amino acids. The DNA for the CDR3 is TGTGCCAGCAGCTTCCCTGGGACAGGGGGCGCGAACACTGAAGCTTTCTTT. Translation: CASSFPGTGGANTEAFF.

The chain's CDR3 is CASSLEGKGRAKTEAFF. CDR3 bases: TGTGCCAGCAGCTTAGAGGGAAAAGGGCGAGCGAAGACTGAAGCTTTCTTT. The chain recombines TRBV7-9 with TRBJ1-1; D is unresolved. Germline V gene lookup returns CDR1 SEHNR and CDR2 FQNEAQ (reference sequence). The CDR3 consists of 17 residues. V lost 1 base and J lost 5, with 20 bases in between.

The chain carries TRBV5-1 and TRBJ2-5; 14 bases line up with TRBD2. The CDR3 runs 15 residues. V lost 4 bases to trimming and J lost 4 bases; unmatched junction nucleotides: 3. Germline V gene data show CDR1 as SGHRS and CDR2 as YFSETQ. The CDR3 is CASSRLAGGAETQYF. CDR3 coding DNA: TGCGCCAGCAGCAGACTAGCGGGAGGGGCAGAGACCCAGTACTTC. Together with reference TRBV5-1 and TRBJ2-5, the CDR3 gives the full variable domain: KAGVTQTPRYLIKTRGQQVTLSCSPISGHRSVSWYQQTPGQGLQFLFEYFSETQRNKGNFPGRFSGRQFSNSRSEMNVSTLELGDSALYLCASSRLAGGAETQYFGPGTRLLVL.

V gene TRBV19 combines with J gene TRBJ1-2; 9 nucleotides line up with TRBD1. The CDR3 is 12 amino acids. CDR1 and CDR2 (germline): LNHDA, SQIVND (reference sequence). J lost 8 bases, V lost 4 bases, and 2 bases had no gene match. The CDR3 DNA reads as TGTGCCAGTAGTAACAGGGGGCGCGGCTACACCTTC. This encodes CASSNRGRGYTF.

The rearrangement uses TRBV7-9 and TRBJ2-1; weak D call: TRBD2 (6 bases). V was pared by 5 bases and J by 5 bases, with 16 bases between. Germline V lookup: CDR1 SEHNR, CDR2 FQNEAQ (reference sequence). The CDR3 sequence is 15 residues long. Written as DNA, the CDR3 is TGTGCCAGCAGCCCAAATGGGCTAGCGCACAATGAGCAGTTCTTC. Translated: CASSPNGLAHNEQFF. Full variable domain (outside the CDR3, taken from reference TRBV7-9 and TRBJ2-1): DTGVSQNPRHKITKRGQNVTFRCDPISEHNRLYWYRQTLGQGPEFLTYFQNEAQLEKSRLLSDRFSAERPKGSFSTLEIQRTEQGDSAMYLCASSPNGLAHNEQFFGPGTRLTVL.

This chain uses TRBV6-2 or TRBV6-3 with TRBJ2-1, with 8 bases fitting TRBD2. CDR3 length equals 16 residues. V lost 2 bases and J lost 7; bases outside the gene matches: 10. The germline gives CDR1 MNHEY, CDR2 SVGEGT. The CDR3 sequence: CASSYGWSGRGNEQFF. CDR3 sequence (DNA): TGTGCCAGCAGTTACGGATGGTCCGGGAGGGGTAATGAGCAGTTCTTC.

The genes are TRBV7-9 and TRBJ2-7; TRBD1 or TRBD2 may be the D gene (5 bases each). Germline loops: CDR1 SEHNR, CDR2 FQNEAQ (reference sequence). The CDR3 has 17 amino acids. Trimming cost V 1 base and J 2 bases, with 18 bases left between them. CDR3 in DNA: TGTGCCAGCAGCTTAGGGGGGTTAGCGATCGCCACCTACGAGCAGTACTTC. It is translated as CASSLGGLAIATYEQYF.

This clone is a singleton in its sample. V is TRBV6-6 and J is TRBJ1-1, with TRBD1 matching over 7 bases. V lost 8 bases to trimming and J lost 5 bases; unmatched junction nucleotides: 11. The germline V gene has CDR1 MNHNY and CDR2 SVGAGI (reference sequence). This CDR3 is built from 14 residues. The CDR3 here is CASGHRGELTEAFF. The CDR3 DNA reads TGTGCCAGCGGGCACAGGGGAGAATTGACTGAAGCTTTCTTT.